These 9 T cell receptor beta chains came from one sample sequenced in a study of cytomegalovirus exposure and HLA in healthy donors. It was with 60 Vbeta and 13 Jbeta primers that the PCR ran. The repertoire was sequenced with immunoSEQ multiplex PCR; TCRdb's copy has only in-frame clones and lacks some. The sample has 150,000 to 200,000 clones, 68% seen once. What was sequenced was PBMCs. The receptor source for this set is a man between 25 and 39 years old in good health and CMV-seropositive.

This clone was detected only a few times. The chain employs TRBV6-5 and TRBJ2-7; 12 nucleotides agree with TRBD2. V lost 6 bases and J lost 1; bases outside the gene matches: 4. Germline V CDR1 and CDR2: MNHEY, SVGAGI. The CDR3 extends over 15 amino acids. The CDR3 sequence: CASRRLAGESYEQYF. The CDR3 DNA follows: TGTGCCAGCAGAAGACTAGCGGGAGAGTCCTACGAGCAGTACTTC.

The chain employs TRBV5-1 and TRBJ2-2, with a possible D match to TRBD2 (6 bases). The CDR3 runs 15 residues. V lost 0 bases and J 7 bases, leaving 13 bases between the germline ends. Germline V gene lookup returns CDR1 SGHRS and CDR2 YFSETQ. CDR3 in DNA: TGCGCCAGCAGCTTGGCCTGGCAGGGAGGCGGGGAGCTGTTTTTT. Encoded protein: CASSLAWQGGGELFF. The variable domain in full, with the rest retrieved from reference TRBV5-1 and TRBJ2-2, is KAGVTQTPRYLIKTRGQQVTLSCSPISGHRSVSWYQQTPGQGLQFLFEYFSETQRNKGNFPGRFSGRQFSNSRSEMNVSTLELGDSALYLCASSLAWQGGGELFFGEGSRLTVL.

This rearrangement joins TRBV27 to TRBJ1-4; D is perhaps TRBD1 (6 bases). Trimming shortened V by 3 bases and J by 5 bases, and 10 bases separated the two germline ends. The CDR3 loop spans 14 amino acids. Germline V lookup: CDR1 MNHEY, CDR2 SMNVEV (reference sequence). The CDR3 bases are TGTGCCAGCAGTTTTTGGCAGGGGAATGAAAAACTGTTTTTT. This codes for CASSFWQGNEKLFF.

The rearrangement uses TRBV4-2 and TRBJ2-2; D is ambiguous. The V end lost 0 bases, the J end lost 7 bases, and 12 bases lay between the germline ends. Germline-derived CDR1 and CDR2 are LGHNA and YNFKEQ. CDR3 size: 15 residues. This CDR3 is CASSQDTAAGGELFF. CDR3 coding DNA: TGTGCCAGCAGCCAAGATACCGCTGCCGGCGGGGAGCTGTTTTTT.

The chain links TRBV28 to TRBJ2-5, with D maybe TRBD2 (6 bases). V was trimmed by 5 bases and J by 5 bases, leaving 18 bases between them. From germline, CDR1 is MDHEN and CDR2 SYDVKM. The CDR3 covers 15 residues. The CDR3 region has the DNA TGTGCCAGCAGTCCAGGGCCGGGAGCGAGGGAGACCCAGTACTTC. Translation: CASSPGPGARETQYF.

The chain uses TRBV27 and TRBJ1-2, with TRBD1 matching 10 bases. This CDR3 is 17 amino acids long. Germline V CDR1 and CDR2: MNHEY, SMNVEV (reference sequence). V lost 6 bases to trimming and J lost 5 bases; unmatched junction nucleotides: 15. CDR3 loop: CASRPRTGGSMKYGYTF. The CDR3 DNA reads TGTGCCAGCAGGCCCCGGACAGGGGGAAGCATGAAGTATGGCTACACCTTC.

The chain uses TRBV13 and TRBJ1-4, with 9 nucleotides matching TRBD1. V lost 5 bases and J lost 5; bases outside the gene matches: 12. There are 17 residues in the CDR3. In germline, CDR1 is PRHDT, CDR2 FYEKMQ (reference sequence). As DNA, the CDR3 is TGTGCCAGCAGCCATTTCTCCGGGACAGGGCGAAATGAAAAACTGTTTTTT. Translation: CASSHFSGTGRNEKLFF.

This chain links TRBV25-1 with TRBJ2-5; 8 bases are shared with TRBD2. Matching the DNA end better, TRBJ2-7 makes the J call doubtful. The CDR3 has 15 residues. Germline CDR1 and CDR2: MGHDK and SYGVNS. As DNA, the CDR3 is TGTGCCAGCAGTGCTCCGGCGGGGGGTGACTACGAGCAGTACTTC. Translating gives CASSAPAGGDYEQYF.

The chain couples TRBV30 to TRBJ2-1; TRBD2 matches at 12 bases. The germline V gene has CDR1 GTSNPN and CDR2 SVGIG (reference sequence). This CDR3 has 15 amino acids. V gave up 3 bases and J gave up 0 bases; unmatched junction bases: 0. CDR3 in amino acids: CAWRTSGSSYNEQFF. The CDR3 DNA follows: TGTGCCTGGAGGACTAGCGGGAGCTCCTACAATGAGCAGTTCTTC.